One sample yielded the 31 T cell receptor beta chains listed below, sequenced in a study of vaccination and CD4 T cells after COVID-19 (dated by TCRdb to between 2022 and 2023). Library prep was done by PCR. Sequencing was carried out with an Illumina iSeq 100. DNA from cultured CD4+ T cells underwent TCR sequencing with the Oncomine TCR Beta short-read assay at the Johns Hopkins FTIC core. The public reads were quality trimmed at Q25 with fastp and then assembled into clones with MiXCR by TCRdb, keeping productive beta chains. Identical CDR3 proteins give one entry, which carries the most common genes and DNA. Within this sample are nearly 5,000 distinct CDR3 sequences, with around 40% of them counted one time only. The ten biggest clones cover 40% to 50% of the sample. The treatment or condition tag for this specimen amounts to: approximately nine-day PBMC culture with coronavirus spike peptide pools or control peptides (ViraFEST assay).

The antigens for these receptors are not known. The sample here was CD4+ T cells from blood, cultured in vitro, taken after SARS-CoV-2 vaccination. The receptors were gathered from a human donor who had recovered from COVID-19.

This clonotype was seen a few times. The chain employs TRBV6-1 and TRBJ1-5; D unclear. This CDR3 contains 18 residues. The ends were cut back, 6 bases at V and 0 bases at J, with 21 bases in the middle. Germline V lookup: CDR1 MNHNS, CDR2 SASEGT. The CDR3 bases are TGTGCCAGCAGCCAAGGTTTCGTTGTTAGCGATAGCAATCAGCCCCAGCATTTT. Its translation: CASSQGFVVSDSNQPQHF.

This clonotype was recorded a few times. This rearrangement joins TRBV7-8 to TRBJ1-1, with D perhaps matching TRBD1 (5 bases). CDR1 and CDR2 from the germline V gene are SGHVS and FQNEAQ. V was clipped by 5 bases and J by 5 bases, with 9 bases between them. This CDR3 contains 12 residues. CDR3 DNA: TGTGCCAGCAGCCCCGGGGGGACTGAAGCTTTCTTT. Translation: CASSPGGTEAFF.

This clonotype has more than one count but fewer than ten. The CDR3 region has the DNA TGTGCCAGCAGCACTCCCGGGACAGGGATTGAGCCCCAGCATTTT. Translating gives CASSTPGTGIEPQHF. The genes are TRBV7-2 and TRBJ1-5; 9 bases line up with TRBD1. The CDR3 extends over 15 amino acids. The J segment lost 8 bases and the V segment lost 5 bases, leaving 10 bases of the junction unmatched. The germline gives CDR1 SGHTA, CDR2 FQGNSA.

This clonotype was found a few times. The chain employs TRBV27 and TRBJ2-7, with 8 bases lining up with TRBD1. CDR3 length: 16 residues. Germline CDR1 and CDR2: MNHEY and SMNVEV (reference sequence). The ends lost 0 bases at V and 4 bases at J; junction bases unmatched: 8. The CDR3 DNA sequence: TGTGCCAGCAGTTTATCTGTCAGGGGGCCGCCGTACGAGCAGTACTTC. It yields the protein CASSLSVRGPPYEQYF.

This clonotype was picked up a small number of times. The V call is TRBV7-3, the J call TRBJ2-7; a weak D match, TRBD1 (5 bases). The CDR3 extends over 13 amino acids. Germline CDR1 reads SGHTA; CDR2 reads FQGTGA. V shed 1 base and J shed 2 bases, with 6 bases lying between them. CDR3 region: CASSLIGAYEQYF. CDR3 DNA sequence: TGTGCCAGCAGCTTAATAGGGGCCTACGAGCAGTACTTC.

The rearrangement uses TRBV7-2 and TRBJ1-2; D gene ambiguous. Germline V lookup: CDR1 SGHTA, CDR2 FQGNSA. The CDR3 is 14 amino acids. Trimming left V 2 bases short and J 7 bases short, with 14 bases between. CDR3 amino acids: CASSLSGAGRGYTF. The CDR3 DNA follows: TGTGCCAGCAGCTTATCGGGCGCTGGGCGTGGCTACACCTTC.

The chain is built from TRBV11-2 and TRBJ2-7, with TRBD1 matching 11 bases. CDR1 and CDR2 (germline): SGHAT, FQNNGV. The CDR3 totals 15 residues. J lost 2 bases, V lost 3 bases, and 3 bases had no gene match. The CDR3 nucleotides are TGTGCCAGCAGCTTTGGACAGGGGGCGGCCTACGAGCAGTACTTC. Translated, it gives CASSFGQGAAYEQYF.

The rearrangement links TRBV19 to TRBJ1-2; D is uncertain. The CDR3 loop spans 12 amino acids. The germline gives CDR1 LNHDA, CDR2 SQIVND (reference sequence). The V and J ends lost 3 bases and 5 bases respectively, with 7 bases between them. The CDR3 coding sequence is TGTGCCAGTAGTATTGTGGATTATGGCTACACCTTC. It yields the protein CASSIVDYGYTF. The variable domain in full, completed from reference TRBV19 and TRBJ1-2, reads DGGITQSPKYLFRKEGQNVTLSCEQNLNHDAMYWYRQDPGQGLRLIYYSQIVNDFQKGDIAEGYSVSREKKESFPLTVTSAQKNPTAFYLCASSIVDYGYTFGSGTRLTVV.

The rearrangement links TRBV11-2 to TRBJ1-5, with TRBD1 matching 8 bases. This CDR3 comprises 16 residues. Trimming took 1 base from V and 4 from J; bases not matched to a gene: 6. CDR1 and CDR2 (germline): SGHAT, FQNNGV. The DNA for the CDR3 is TGTGCCAGCAGCTTAGGTGGGACAGGCGATAATCAGCCCCAGCATTTT. Its translation is CASSLGGTGDNQPQHF.

The chain is built from TRBV7-2 and TRBJ2-5, with 11 positions matching TRBD2. Germline V CDR1 and CDR2: SGHTA, FQGNSA. This CDR3 comprises 15 residues. The ends lost 5 bases at V and 5 bases at J; junction bases unmatched: 7. The CDR3 sequence is CASSATSGAWETQYF. CDR3 sequence (DNA): TGTGCCAGCAGCGCGACTAGCGGGGCGTGGGAGACCCAGTACTTC.

The gene calls are TRBV6-1 and TRBJ2-3; TRBD2 might be the D (6 bases). This CDR3 region has 13 residues. Germline loops: CDR1 MNHNS, CDR2 SASEGT. The ends were cut back, 7 bases at V and 6 bases at J, with 14 bases in the middle. As DNA, the CDR3 is TGTGCCAGCACCAGACTAGAGCGGGATACGCAGTATTTT. Translated, it gives CASTRLERDTQYF.

The gene calls are TRBV30 and TRBJ2-3; no clear D gene. V was clipped by 5 bases and J by 3 bases, with 6 bases between them. Germline values: CDR1 GTSNPN, CDR2 SVGIG (reference sequence). The CDR3 runs to 11 residues. This CDR3 is CAWGRTDTQYF. CDR3 bases: TGTGCCTGGGGTAGGACAGATACGCAGTATTTT. The entire variable domain, with the rest obtained from reference TRBV30 and TRBJ2-3, is as follows: SQTIHQWPATLVQPVGSPLSLECTVEGTSNPNLYWYRQAAGRGLQLLFYSVGIGQISSEVPQNLSASRPQDRQFILSSKKLLLSDSGFYLCAWGRTDTQYFGPGTRLTVL.

The rearrangement joins TRBV11-3 to TRBJ1-1, with 7 bases fitting TRBD1. The CDR3 totals 14 residues. The germline gives CDR1 SGHNT, CDR2 YENEEA. With 5 bases clipped from V and 5 bases from J, the junction kept 8 bases outside the gene matches. The CDR3 region is CASSRQGIVTEAFF. CDR3 sequence (DNA): TGTGCCAGCAGCCGACAGGGCATAGTAACTGAAGCTTTCTTT.

This clonotype was seen more than once but under ten times. This chain uses TRBV2 with TRBJ1-2; the match to TRBD1 covers 7 bases. With V trimmed by 8 bases and J by 1 base, 10 bases remained unmatched. Germline V CDR1 and CDR2: SNHLY, FYNNEI. This CDR3 is 15 amino acids long. Written as DNA, the CDR3 is TGTGCCAGCGCGATCCCAGGGGGGATTAACTATGGCTACACCTTC. It translates to CASAIPGGINYGYTF.

Regarding this clonotype: A read error may produce the germline difference seen at one junction end. The chain couples TRBV6-1 to TRBJ1-6, with D possibly matching TRBD1 (5 bases). Germline assignment: CDR1 MNHNS and CDR2 SASEGT. The CDR3 is made up of 16 amino acids. The CDR3 DNA reads TGTGCCAGCACCGACTTGGGACCGCTGAGGAATTCACCCCCCCACTTT. Translating gives CASTDLGPLRNSPPHF.

V and J are TRBV7-9 and TRBJ1-2; the match to TRBD1 covers 9 bases. J was trimmed by 4 bases and V by 5 bases; bases with no gene match: 5. Germline CDR1 SEHNR, CDR2 FQNEAQ (reference sequence). The CDR3 loop spans 14 amino acids. The CDR3 loop is CASSPPGQGYGYTF. CDR3 bases: TGTGCCAGCAGCCCGCCGGGACAGGGCTATGGCTACACCTTC.

The rearrangement uses TRBV19 and TRBJ2-3; a weak D match, TRBD1 (6 bases). CDR3 length equals 15 residues. V lost 3 bases and J lost 1, with 11 bases in between. CDR1 and CDR2 (germline): LNHDA, SQIVND (reference sequence). CDR3 sequence: CASSIWGRGTDTQYF. CDR3 DNA sequence: TGTGCCAGTAGTATCTGGGGGCGAGGCACAGATACGCAGTATTTT.

This CDR3 reads CASSSYYRGPTEAFF. The CDR3 coding sequence is TGTGCCAGCAGTTCCTACTACAGGGGGCCCACTGAAGCTTTCTTT. This chain joins TRBV27 and TRBJ1-1; 9 bases are a match to TRBD1. The CDR3 runs to 15 residues. V was pared by 4 bases and J by 4 bases, with 7 bases of the junction left unmatched. The germline gives CDR1 MNHEY, CDR2 SMNVEV (reference sequence).

A single count supports this clonotype. V and J are TRBV20-1 and TRBJ1-1; D remains ambiguous. The CDR3 length is 12 residues. Germline V gene lookup returns CDR1 DFQATT and CDR2 SNEGSKA (reference sequence). Trimming cost V 7 bases and J 0 bases, with 9 bases left between them. CDR3 in DNA: TGCAGTGGATGGAGGGTGAACACTGAAGCTTTCTTT. This encodes CSGWRVNTEAFF.

The chain is built from TRBV20-1 and TRBJ1-4, with D possibly TRBD1 on 5 matching bases. CDR1 is DFQATT, CDR2 SNEGSKA, per germline (reference sequence). This CDR3 has 13 residues. V gave up 2 bases and J gave up 4 bases, with 8 bases separating them. CDR3 in amino acids: CSARQGLNEKLFF. The CDR3 DNA reads as TGCAGTGCTAGACAGGGCCTTAATGAAAAACTGTTTTTT.

Comment on this clonotype: An end of the junction differs from the germline gene, which may be a read error. The V call is TRBV6-1, the J call TRBJ1-5; tentatively, D is TRBD1 (6 bases). The germline gives CDR1 MNHNS, CDR2 SASEGT. The CDR3 is made up of 14 amino acids. The CDR3 sequence is CAISKQGDNQPQHF. The CDR3 DNA sequence: TGTGCCATCAGTAAACAGGGTGACAATCAGCCCCAGCATTTT.

J is TRBJ1-2 and V is TRBV19; the match to TRBD1 covers 9 bases. V lost 6 bases, J lost 7 bases, and 6 bases stayed unmatched. The CDR3 runs to 13 residues. CDR1 and CDR2 from the germline V gene are LNHDA and SQIVND (reference sequence). The CDR3 loop reads CASRRTGDGGYTF. CDR3 DNA sequence: TGTGCCAGTAGGAGGACAGGGGACGGTGGCTACACCTTC.

The rearrangement links TRBV5-5 to TRBJ1-5, with 8 bases matching TRBD1. The CDR3 has 15 amino acids. The V and J ends lost 8 bases and 6 bases, in that order; junction bases with no gene match: 13. The germline V gene has CDR1 SGHKS and CDR2 YYEKEE (reference sequence). CDR3 bases: TGTGCCAGTAGCCAAGGGACAGGTGAACTTCAGCCCCAGCATTTT. Protein sequence: CASSQGTGELQPQHF.

This clonotype showed up just a few times. The V and J genes are TRBV6-2 or TRBV6-3 and TRBJ2-7, with a possible D match to TRBD2 (5 bases). CDR1 and CDR2 from the germline V gene are MNHEY and SVGEGT. The CDR3 totals 14 residues. The V gene lost 6 bases and the J gene lost 0 bases, with 12 bases spanning the gap. The CDR3, as DNA: TGTGCCAGCAGCCCCCCCGGGGACTCCTACGAGCAGTACTTC. Its protein product is CASSPPGDSYEQYF.

This chain connects TRBV10-3 to TRBJ1-5; 8 nucleotides align to TRBD1. Germline CDR1 ENHRY, CDR2 SYGVKD. The CDR3 consists of 15 residues. V gave up 6 bases and J gave up 1 base; unmatched junction bases: 5. CDR3 in DNA: TGTGCCATCAGGGACAGGGAGGGAAGCAATCAGCCCCAGCATTTT. Its protein product is CAIRDREGSNQPQHF.

The chain combines TRBV20-1 with TRBJ1-6; D is possibly TRBD1 (6 bases). Trimming cost V 0 bases and J 0 bases, with 12 bases left between them. Germline CDR1 is DFQATT and CDR2 is SNEGSKA (reference sequence). The CDR3 contains 17 residues. CDR3 DNA sequence: TGCAGTGCTAGAGATGGGGGGCAAAGCTCCTATAATTCACCCCTCCACTTT. Its protein is CSARDGGQSSYNSPLHF.

The rearrangement links TRBV27 to TRBJ2-5, with 10 bases matching TRBD2. The junction had 14 bases not matched to a gene; V was cut back by 5 bases and J by 5 bases. Germline values: CDR1 MNHEY, CDR2 SMNVEV (reference sequence). The CDR3 totals 17 residues. The CDR3 DNA sequence: TGTGCCAGCAGTCCCCGCCGTGACAGCGGGGGGGCGGAGACCCAGTACTTC. Protein: CASSPRRDSGGAETQYF.

The J gene is TRBJ2-5, the V gene TRBV20-1; no clear D. The CDR3 spans 14 residues. CDR1 DFQATT and CDR2 SNEGSKA come from the germline V gene (reference sequence). The V end lost 3 bases, the J end lost 2 bases, and 13 bases lay between the germline ends. The CDR3 protein is CSASQWEGQETQYF. DNA of the CDR3: TGCAGTGCTAGTCAGTGGGAAGGGCAAGAGACCCAGTACTTC.

The rearrangement links TRBV20-1 to TRBJ1-4; D might be TRBD1 (5 bases). The CDR3 contains 11 residues. Germline CDR1 reads DFQATT; CDR2 reads SNEGSKA (reference sequence). With 6 bases removed from V and 8 bases from J, the gap between germline ends came to 10 bases. CDR3 region: CSADKGEKLFF. CDR3 nucleotide sequence: TGCAGTGCCGATAAGGGGGAAAAACTGTTTTTT.

The gene calls are TRBV19 and TRBJ1-5; 7 bases are shared with TRBD1. The germline V gene encodes CDR1 LNHDA and CDR2 SQIVND (reference sequence). This CDR3 has 17 amino acids. With 7 bases clipped from V and 7 bases from J, the junction kept 19 bases outside the gene matches. The CDR3 loop reads CASTRDSGTHSHQPQHF. The DNA for the CDR3 is TGTGCCAGTACCCGGGACAGCGGGACACATTCGCACCAGCCCCAGCATTTT.

This clonotype was counted a few times. The rearrangement joins TRBV19 to TRBJ2-5; D might be TRBD2 (6 bases). Germline lookup yields CDR1 LNHDA and CDR2 SQIVND (reference sequence). Trimming took off 4 bases at V and 5 bases at J, with 11 bases between the two ends. The CDR3 is 13 residues long. CDR3 residues: CASSTGVQETQYF. CDR3 bases: TGTGCCAGTAGTACGGGGGTACAGGAGACCCAGTACTTC.